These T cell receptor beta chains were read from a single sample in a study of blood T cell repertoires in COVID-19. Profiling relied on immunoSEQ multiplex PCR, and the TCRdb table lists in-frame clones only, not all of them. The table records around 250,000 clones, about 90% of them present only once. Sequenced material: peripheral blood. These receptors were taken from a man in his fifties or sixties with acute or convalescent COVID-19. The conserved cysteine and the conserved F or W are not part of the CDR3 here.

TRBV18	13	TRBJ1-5	ASSLTGDFNQPQH
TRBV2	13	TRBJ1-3	ASSLDSHSGNTIY
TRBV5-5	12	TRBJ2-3	ASSLVRGTDTQY
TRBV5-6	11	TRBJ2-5	ASSLASEETQY
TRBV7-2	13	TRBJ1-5	ASSAQGPGNQPQH
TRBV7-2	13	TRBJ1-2	ASSSFGGGTNGYT
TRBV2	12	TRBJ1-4	ASIEGRANEKLF
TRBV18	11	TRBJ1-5	ASSPRVNQPQH
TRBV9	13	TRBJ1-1	ASSVGGTPNTEAF
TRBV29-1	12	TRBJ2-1	SVDLPSAYNEQF
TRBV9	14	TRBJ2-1	ASSVGILAGGGEQF
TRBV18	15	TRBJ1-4	ASSPQAVQATNEKLF
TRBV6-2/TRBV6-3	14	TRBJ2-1	ASSSRTSGRGMRQF
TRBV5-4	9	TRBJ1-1	ASSGDRVAF
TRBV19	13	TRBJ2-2	ASSNRGRSTGELF
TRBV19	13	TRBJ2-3	ASSQLSGGTDTQY
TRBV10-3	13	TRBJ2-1	AIGSLAESVEEQF
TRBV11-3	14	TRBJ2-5	ASNRQREGIGETQY